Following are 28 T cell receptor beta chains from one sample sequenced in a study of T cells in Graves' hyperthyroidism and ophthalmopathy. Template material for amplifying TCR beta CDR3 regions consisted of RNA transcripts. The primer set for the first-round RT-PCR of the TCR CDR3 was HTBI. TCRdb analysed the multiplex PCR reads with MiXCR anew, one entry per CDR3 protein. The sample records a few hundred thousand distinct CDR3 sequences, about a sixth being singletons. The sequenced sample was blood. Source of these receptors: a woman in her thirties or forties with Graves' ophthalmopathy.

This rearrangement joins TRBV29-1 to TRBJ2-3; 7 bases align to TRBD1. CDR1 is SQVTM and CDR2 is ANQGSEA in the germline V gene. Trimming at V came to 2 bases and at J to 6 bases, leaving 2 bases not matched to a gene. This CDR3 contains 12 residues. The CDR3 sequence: CSVEKGADTQYF. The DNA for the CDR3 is TGCAGCGTTGAAAAGGGGGCGGATACGCAGTATTTT.

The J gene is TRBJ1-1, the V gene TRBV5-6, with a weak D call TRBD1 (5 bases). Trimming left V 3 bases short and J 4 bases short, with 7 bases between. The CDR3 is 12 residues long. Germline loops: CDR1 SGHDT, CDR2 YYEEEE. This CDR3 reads CASSSGPTEAFF. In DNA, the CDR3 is TGTGCCAGCAGCTCGGGGCCCACTGAAGCTTTCTTT. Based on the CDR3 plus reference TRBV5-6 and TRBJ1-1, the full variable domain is DAGVTQSPTHLIKTRGQQVTLRCSPKSGHDTVSWYQQALGQGPQFIFQYYEEEERQRGNFPDRFSGHQFPNYSSELNVNALLLGDSALYLCASSSGPTEAFFGQGTRLTVV.

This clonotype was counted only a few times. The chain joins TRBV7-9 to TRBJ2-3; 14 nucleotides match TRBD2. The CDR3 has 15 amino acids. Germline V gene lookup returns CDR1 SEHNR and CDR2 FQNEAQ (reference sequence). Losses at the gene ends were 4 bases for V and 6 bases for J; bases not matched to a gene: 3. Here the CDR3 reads CASSSRTSGRDTQYF. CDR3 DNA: TGTGCCAGCAGCTCCAGGACTAGCGGGAGGGATACGCAGTATTTT.

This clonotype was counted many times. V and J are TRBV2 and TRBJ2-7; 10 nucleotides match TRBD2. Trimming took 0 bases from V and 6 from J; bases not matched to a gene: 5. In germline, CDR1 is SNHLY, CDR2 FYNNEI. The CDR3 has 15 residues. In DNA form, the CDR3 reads TGTGCCAGCAGTGAAGCGACGGGACTAGCGACCGAGCAGTACTTC. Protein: CASSEATGLATEQYF.

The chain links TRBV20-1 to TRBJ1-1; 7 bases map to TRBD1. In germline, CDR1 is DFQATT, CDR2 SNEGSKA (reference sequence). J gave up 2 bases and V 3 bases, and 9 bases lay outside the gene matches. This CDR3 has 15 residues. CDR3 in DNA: TGCAGTGCTAGTGCTCCGGGACAGCTTAACACTGAAGCTTTCTTT. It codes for CSASAPGQLNTEAFF.

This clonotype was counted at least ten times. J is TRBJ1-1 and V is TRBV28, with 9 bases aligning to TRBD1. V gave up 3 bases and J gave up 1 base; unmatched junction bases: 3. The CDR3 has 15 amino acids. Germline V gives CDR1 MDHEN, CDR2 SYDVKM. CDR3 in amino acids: CASSFSDRGNTEAFF. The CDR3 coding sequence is TGTGCCAGCAGTTTTTCGGACAGGGGGAACACTGAAGCTTTCTTT.

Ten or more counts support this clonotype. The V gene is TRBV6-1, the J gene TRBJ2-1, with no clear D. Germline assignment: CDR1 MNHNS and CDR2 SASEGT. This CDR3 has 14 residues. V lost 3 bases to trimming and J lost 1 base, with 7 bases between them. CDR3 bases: TGTGCCAGCAGTGACGACTCGTCCTACAATGAGCAGTTCTTC. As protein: CASSDDSSYNEQFF.

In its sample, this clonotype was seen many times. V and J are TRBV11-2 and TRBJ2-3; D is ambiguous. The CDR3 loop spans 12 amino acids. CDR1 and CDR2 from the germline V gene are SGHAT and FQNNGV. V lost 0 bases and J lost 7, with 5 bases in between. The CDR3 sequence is CASSLERHTQYF. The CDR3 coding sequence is TGTGCCAGCAGCTTAGAAAGACATACGCAGTATTTT.

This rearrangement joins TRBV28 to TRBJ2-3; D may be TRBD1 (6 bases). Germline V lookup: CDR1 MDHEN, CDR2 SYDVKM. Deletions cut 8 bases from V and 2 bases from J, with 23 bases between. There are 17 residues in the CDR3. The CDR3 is CASGPQSGAIATDTQYF. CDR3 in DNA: TGTGCCAGCGGACCGCAGTCAGGGGCGATCGCCACAGATACGCAGTATTTT.

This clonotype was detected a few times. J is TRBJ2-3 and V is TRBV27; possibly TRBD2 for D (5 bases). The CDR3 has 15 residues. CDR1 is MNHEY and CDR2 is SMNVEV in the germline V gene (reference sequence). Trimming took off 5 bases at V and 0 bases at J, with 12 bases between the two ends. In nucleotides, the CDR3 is TGTGCCAGCAGTAAACAGCGGATGAGCACAGATACGCAGTATTTT. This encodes CASSKQRMSTDTQYF.

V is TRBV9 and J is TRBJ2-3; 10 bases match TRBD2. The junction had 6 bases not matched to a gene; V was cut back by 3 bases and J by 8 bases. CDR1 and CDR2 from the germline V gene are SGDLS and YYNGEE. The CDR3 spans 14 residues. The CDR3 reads CASSALAGESTQYF. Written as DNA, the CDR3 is TGTGCCAGCAGCGCGCTAGCGGGGGAGTCTACGCAGTATTTT.

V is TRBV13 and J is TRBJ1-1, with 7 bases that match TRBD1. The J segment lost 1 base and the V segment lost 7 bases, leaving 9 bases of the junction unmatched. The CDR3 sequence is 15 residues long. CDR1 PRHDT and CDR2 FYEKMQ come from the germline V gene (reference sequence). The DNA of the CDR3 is TGTGCCAGCACCCATAACAGGGGTGGGAACACTGAAGCTTTCTTT. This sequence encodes CASTHNRGGNTEAFF.

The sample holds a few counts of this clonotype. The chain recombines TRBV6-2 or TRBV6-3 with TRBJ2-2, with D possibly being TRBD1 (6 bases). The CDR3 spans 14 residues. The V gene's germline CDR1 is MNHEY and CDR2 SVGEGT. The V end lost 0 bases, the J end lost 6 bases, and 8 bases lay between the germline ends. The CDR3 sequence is CASSYSQGSGELFF. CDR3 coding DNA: TGTGCCAGCAGTTACTCACAGGGCTCCGGGGAGCTGTTTTTT.

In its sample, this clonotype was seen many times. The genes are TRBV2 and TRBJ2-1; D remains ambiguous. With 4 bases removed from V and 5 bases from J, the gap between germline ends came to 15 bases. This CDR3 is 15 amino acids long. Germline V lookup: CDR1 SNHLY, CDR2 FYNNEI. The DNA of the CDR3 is TGTGCCAGCAGTGTGGAGAAGCCGCCCAACAATGAGCAGTTCTTC. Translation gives CASSVEKPPNNEQFF.

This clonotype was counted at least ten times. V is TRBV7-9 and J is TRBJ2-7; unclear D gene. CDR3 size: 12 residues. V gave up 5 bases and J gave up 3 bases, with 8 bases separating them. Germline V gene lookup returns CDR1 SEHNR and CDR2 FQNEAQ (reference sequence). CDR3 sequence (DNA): TGTGCCAGCAGCACCGGTCTCTACGAGCAGTACTTC. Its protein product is CASSTGLYEQYF.

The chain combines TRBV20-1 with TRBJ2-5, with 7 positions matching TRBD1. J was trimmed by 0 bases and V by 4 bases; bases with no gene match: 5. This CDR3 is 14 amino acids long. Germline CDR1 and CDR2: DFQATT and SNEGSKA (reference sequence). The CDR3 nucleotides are TGCAGTGCTAACGACAGGGTCCACCAAGAGACCCAGTACTTC. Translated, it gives CSANDRVHQETQYF.

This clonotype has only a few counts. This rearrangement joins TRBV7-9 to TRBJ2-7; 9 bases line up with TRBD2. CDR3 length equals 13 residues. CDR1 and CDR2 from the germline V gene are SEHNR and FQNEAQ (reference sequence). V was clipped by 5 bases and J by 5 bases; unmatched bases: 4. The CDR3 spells CASSTRTSDEQYF. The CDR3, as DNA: TGTGCCAGCAGCACCCGGACTAGCGACGAGCAGTACTTC.

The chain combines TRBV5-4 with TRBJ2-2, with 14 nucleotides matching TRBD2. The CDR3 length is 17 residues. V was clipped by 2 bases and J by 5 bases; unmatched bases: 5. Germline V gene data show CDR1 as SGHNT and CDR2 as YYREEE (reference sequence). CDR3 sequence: CASSFGTSGRRTGELFF. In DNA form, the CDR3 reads TGTGCCAGCAGCTTTGGGACTAGCGGGAGACGGACCGGGGAGCTGTTTTTT.

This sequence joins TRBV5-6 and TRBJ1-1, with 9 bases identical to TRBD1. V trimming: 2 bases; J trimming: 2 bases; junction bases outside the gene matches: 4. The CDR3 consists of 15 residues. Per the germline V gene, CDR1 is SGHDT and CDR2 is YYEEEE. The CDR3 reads CASSFWDRVNTEAFF. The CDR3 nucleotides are TGTGCCAGCAGCTTCTGGGACAGGGTAAACACTGAAGCTTTCTTT.

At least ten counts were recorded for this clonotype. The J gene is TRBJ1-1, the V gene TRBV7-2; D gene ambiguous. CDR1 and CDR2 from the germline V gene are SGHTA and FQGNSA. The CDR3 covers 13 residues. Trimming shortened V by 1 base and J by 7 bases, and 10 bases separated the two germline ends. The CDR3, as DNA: TGTGCCAGCAGCTTAGGTCGGCCGAGTGAAGCTTTCTTT. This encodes CASSLGRPSEAFF.

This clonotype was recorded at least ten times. This CDR3 reads CAWSRQGKTQYF. The CDR3 nucleotides are TGTGCCTGGAGTAGACAGGGCAAGACCCAGTACTTC. J is TRBJ2-5 and V is TRBV30, with TRBD1 identical over 7 bases. Germline loops: CDR1 GTSNPN, CDR2 SVGIG (reference sequence). Trimming cost V 2 bases and J 6 bases; bases outside gene matches: 3. There are 12 residues in the CDR3. Full variable domain (missing parts from reference TRBV30 and TRBJ2-5): SQTIHQWPATLVQPVGSPLSLECTVEGTSNPNLYWYRQAAGRGLQLLFYSVGIGQISSEVPQNLSASRPQDRQFILSSKKLLLSDSGFYLCAWSRQGKTQYFGPGTRLLVL.

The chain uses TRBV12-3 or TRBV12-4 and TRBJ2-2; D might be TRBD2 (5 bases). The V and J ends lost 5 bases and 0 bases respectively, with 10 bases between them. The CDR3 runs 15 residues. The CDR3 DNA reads TGTGCCAGCAGTCCCGGGGTCCCGAACACCGGGGAGCTGTTTTTT. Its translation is CASSPGVPNTGELFF.

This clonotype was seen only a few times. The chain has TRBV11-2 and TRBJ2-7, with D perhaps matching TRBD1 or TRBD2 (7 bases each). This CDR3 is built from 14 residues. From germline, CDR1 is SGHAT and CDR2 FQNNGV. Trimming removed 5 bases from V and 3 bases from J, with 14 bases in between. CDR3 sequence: CASSPQGGIYEQYF. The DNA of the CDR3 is TGTGCCAGCAGCCCTCAGGGGGGGATCTACGAGCAGTACTTC.

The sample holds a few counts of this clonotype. Here the CDR3 DNA reads TGCAGTGCCCTCGAGGCAGCGGGGGGGCTTAATGAGCAGTTCTTC. Translation: CSALEAAGGLNEQFF. The chain is built from TRBV20-1 and TRBJ2-1, with 10 bases aligning to TRBD2. CDR3 length: 15 amino acids. The V gene's germline CDR1 is DFQATT and CDR2 SNEGSKA (reference sequence). V shed 6 bases and J 7 bases; nucleotides not matched to a gene: 12.

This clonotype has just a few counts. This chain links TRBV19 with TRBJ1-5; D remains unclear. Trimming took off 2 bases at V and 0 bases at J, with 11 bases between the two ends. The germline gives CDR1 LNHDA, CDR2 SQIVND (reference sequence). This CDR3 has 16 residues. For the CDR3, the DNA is TGTGCCAGTAGTATAAGGGAAAACTATAGCAATCAGCCCCAGCATTTT. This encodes CASSIRENYSNQPQHF.

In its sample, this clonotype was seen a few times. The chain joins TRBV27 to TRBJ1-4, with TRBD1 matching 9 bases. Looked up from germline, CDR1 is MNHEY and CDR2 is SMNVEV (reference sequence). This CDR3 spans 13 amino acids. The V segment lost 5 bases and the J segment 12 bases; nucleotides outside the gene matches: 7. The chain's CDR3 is CASSPWTGAELFF. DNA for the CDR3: TGTGCCAGCAGTCCCTGGACAGGGGCGGAACTGTTTTTT.

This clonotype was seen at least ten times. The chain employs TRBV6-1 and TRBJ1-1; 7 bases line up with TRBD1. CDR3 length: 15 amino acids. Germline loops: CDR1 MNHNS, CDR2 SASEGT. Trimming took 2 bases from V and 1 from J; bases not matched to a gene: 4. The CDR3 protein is CASSEFGTENTEAFF. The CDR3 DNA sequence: TGTGCCAGCAGTGAATTTGGGACAGAGAACACTGAAGCTTTCTTT.

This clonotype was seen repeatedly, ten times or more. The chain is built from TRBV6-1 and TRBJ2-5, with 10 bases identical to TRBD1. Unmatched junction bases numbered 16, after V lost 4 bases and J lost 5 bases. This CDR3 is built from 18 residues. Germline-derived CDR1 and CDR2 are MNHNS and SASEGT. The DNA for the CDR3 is TGTGCCAGCAGTGGGGGACAGGGGTCCATCACCCCCTGGGAGACCCAGTACTTC. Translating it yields CASSGGQGSITPWETQYF.